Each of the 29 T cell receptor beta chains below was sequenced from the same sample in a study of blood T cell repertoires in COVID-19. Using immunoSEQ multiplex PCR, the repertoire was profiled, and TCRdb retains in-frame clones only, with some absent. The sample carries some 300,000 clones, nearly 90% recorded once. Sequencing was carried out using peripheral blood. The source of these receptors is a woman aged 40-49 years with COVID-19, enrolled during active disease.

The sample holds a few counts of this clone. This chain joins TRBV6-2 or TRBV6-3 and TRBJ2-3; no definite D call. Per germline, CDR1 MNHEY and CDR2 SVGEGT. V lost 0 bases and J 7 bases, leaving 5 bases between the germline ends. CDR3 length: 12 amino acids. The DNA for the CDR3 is TGTGCCAGCAGTTACTCGACAAATACGCAGTATTTT. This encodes CASSYSTNTQYF.

CDR3 nucleotide sequence: TGTGCCATCAGGGGGACTGCAGGGACCTACGAGCAGTACTTC. Encoded protein: CAIRGTAGTYEQYF. The rearrangement joins TRBV10-3 to TRBJ2-7, with D possibly being TRBD2 (6 bases). Germline V CDR1 and CDR2: ENHRY, SYGVKD. V was shortened by 6 bases and J by 2 bases, with 14 bases between the two germline ends. This CDR3 contains 14 residues.

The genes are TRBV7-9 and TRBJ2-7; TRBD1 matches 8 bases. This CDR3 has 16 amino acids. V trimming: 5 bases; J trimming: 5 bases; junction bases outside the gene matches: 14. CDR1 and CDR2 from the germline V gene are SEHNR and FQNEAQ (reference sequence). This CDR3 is CASSPVPGQAFNEQYF. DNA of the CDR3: TGTGCCAGCAGCCCCGTACCGGGACAGGCTTTCAACGAGCAGTACTTC. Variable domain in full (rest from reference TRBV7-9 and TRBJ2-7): DTGVSQNPRHKITKRGQNVTFRCDPISEHNRLYWYRQTLGQGPEFLTYFQNEAQLEKSRLLSDRFSAERPKGSFSTLEIQRTEQGDSAMYLCASSPVPGQAFNEQYFGPGTRLTVT.

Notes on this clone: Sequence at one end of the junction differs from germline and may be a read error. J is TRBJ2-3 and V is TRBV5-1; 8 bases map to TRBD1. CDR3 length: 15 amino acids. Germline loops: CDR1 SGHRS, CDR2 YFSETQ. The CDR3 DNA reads TGCGCCAGCAACTTGGGGGACAGGCAAGGAGATACGCAGTATTTT. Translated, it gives CASNLGDRQGDTQYF.

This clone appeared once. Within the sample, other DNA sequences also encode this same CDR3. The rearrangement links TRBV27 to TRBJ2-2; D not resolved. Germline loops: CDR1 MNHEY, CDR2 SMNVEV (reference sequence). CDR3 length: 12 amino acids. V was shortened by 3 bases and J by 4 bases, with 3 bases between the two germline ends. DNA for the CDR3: TGTGCCAGCAGTTTCAGCACCGGGGAGCTGTTTTTT. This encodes CASSFSTGELFF.

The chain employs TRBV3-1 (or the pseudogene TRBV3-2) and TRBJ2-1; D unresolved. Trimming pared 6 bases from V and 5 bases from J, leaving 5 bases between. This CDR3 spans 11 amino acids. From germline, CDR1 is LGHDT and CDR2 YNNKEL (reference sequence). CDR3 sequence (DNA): TGTGCCAGCAGGTCCAACAATGAGCAGTTCTTC. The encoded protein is CASRSNNEQFF.

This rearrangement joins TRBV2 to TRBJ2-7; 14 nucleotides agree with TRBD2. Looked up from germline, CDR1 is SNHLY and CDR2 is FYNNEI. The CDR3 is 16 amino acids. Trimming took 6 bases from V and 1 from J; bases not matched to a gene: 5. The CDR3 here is CASRVGLAGVSYEQYF. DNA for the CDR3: TGTGCCAGCAGAGTGGGACTAGCGGGAGTTTCCTACGAGCAGTACTTC.

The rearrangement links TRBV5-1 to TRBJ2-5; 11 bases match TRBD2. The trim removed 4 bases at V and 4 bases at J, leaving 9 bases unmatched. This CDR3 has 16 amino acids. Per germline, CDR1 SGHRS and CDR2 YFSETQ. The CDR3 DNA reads TGCGCCAGCAGCCGAACCGGTAGCGGGGGGGGAGAGACCCAGTACTTC. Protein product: CASSRTGSGGGETQYF.

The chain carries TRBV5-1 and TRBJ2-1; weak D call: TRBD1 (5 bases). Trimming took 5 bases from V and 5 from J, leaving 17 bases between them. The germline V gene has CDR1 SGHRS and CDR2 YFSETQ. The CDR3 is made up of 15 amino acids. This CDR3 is CASSGWSGRNNEQFF. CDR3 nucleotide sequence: TGCGCCAGCAGTGGTTGGTCAGGGCGAAACAATGAGCAGTTCTTC.

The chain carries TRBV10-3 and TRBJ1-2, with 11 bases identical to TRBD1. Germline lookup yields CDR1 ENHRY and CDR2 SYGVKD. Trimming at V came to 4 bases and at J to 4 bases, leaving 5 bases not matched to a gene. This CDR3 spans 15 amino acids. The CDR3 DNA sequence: TGTGCCATCAGTGCTCCGGGACAGGGGGGCTATGGCTACACCTTC. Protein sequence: CAISAPGQGGYGYTF.

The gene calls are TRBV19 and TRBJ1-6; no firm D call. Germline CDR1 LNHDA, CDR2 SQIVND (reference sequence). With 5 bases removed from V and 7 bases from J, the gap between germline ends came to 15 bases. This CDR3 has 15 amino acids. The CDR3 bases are TGTGCCAGTAGTCTCTTCCAGGTGTCAAATTCACCCCTCCACTTT. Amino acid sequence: CASSLFQVSNSPLHF.

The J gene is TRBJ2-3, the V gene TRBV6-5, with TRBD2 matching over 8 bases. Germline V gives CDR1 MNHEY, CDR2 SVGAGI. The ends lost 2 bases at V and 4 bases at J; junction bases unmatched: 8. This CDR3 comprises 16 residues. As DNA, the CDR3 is TGTGCCAGCAGTTACGAAGTCGGGAGGGCCCCAGATACGCAGTATTTT. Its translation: CASSYEVGRAPDTQYF.

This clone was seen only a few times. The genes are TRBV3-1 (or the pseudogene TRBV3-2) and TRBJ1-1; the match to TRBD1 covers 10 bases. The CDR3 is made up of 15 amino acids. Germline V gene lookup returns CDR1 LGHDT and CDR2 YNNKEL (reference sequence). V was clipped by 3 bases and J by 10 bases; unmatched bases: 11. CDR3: CASSHPGQGPWVAFF. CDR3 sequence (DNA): TGTGCCAGCAGCCATCCGGGACAGGGGCCGTGGGTAGCTTTCTTT.

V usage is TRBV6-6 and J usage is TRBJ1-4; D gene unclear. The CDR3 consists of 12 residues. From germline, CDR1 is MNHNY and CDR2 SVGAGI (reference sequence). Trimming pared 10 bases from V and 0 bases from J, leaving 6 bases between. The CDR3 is CATSATNEKLFF. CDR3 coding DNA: TGTGCCACCAGCGCAACTAATGAAAAACTGTTTTTT.

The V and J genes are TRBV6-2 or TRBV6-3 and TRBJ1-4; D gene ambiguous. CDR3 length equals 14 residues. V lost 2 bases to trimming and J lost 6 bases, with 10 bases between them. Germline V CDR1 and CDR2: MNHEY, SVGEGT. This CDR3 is CASSYRREYEKLFF. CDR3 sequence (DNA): TGTGCCAGCAGTTACCGACGGGAGTATGAAAAACTGTTTTTT.

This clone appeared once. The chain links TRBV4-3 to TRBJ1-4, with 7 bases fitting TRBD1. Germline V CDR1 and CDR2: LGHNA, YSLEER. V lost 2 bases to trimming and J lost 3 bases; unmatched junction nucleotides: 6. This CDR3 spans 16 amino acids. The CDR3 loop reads CASSQLEGAANEKLFF. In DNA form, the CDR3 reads TGCGCCAGCAGCCAACTGGAGGGGGCTGCTAATGAAAAACTGTTTTTT.

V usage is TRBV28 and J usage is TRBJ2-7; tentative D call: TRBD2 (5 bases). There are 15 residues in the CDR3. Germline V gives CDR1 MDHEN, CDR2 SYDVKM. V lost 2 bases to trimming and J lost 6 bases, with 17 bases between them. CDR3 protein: CASSLRRTAGGEQYF. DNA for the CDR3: TGTGCCAGCAGTTTAAGGAGGACCGCCGGCGGCGAGCAGTACTTC.

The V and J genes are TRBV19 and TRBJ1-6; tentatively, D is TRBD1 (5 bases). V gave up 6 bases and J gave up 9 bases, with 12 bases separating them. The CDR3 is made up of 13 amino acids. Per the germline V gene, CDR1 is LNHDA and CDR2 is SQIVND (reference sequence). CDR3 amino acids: CASRGRRSSPLHF. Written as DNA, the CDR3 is TGTGCCAGTAGGGGGCGCCGGTCTTCACCCCTCCACTTT.

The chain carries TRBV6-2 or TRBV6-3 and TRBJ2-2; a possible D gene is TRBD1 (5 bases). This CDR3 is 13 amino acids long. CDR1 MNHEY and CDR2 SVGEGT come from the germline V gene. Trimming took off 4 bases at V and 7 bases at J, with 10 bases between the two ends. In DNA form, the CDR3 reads TGTGCCAGCAGTTCCAGGGAATTCGGGGAGCTGTTTTTT. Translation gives CASSSREFGELFF.

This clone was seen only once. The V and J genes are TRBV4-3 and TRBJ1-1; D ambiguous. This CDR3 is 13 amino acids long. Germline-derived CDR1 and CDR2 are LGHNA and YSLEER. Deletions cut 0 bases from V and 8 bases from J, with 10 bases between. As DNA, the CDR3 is TGCGCCAGCAGCCAAGATCAGTACAGAGAAGCTTTCTTT. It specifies CASSQDQYREAFF.

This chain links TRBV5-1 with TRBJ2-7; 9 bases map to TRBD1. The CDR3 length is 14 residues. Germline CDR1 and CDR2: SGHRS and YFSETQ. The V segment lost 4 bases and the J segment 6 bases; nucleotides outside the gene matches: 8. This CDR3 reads CASSPGTGTSEQYF. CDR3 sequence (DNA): TGCGCCAGCAGCCCCGGGACAGGGACGAGCGAGCAGTACTTC.

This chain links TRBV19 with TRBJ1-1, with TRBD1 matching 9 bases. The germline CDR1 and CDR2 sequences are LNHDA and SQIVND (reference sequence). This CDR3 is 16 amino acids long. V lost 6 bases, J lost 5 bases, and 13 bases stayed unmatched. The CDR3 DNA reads TGTGCCAGTAGCCCGACACGAGGGACAGGGTGGACTGAAGCTTTCTTT. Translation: CASSPTRGTGWTEAFF. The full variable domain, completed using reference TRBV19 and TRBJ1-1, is DGGITQSPKYLFRKEGQNVTLSCEQNLNHDAMYWYRQDPGQGLRLIYYSQIVNDFQKGDIAEGYSVSREKKESFPLTVTSAQKNPTAFYLCASSPTRGTGWTEAFFGQGTRLTVV.

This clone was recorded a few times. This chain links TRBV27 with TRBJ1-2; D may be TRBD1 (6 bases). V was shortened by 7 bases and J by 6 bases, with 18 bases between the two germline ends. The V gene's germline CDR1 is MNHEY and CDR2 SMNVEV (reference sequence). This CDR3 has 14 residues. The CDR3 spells CASNPRGARDGYTF. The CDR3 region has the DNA TGTGCCAGCAACCCGCGGGGGGCCCGTGATGGCTACACCTTC.

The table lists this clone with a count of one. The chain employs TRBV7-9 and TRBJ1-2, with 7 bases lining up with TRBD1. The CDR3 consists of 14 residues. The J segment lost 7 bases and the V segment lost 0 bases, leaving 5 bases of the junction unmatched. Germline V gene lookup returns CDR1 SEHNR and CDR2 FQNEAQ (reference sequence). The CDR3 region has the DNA TGTGCCAGCAGCTTAGCGACAGGGTTCGGTGGCTACACCTTC. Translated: CASSLATGFGGYTF.

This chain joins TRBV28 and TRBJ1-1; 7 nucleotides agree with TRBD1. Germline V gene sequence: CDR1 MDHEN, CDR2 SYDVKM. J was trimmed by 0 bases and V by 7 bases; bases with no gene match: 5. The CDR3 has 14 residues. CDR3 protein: CASTPGGLNTEAFF. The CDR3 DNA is TGTGCCAGCACCCCAGGGGGTTTGAACACTGAAGCTTTCTTT. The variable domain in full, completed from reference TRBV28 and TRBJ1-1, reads DVKVTQSSRYLVKRTGEKVFLECVQDMDHENMFWYRQDPGLGLRLIYFSYDVKMKEKGDIPEGYSVSREKKERFSLILESASTNQTSMYLCASTPGGLNTEAFFGQGTRLTVV.

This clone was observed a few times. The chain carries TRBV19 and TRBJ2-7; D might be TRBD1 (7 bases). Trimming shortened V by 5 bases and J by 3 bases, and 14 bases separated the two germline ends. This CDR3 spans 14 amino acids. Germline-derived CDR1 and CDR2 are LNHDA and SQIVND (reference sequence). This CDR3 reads CASSAARDSYEQYF. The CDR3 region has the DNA TGTGCCAGTAGTGCCGCGCGGGACAGCTACGAGCAGTACTTC.

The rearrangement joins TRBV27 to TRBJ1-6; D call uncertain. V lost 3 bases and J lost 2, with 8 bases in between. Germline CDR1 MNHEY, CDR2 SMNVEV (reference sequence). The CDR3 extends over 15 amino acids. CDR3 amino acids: CASSFTVPYNSPLHF. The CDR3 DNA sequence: TGTGCCAGCAGTTTCACAGTGCCCTATAATTCACCCCTCCACTTT.

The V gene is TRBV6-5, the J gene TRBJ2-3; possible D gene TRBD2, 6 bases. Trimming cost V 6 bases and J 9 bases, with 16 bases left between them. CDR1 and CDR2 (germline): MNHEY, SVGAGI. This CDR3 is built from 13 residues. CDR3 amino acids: CASSPGTGVTQYF. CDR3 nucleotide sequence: TGTGCCAGCAGCCCCGGGACGGGGGTAACGCAGTATTTT.

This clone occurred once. CDR3: CASTDRGREKLFF. CDR3 nucleotide sequence: TGTGCCAGTACCGACAGGGGACGGGAAAAACTGTTTTTT. The rearrangement uses TRBV19 and TRBJ1-4, with 8 bases identical to TRBD1. CDR1 is LNHDA and CDR2 is SQIVND in the germline V gene (reference sequence). V lost 7 bases, J lost 8 bases, and 6 bases stayed unmatched. This CDR3 is built from 13 residues.